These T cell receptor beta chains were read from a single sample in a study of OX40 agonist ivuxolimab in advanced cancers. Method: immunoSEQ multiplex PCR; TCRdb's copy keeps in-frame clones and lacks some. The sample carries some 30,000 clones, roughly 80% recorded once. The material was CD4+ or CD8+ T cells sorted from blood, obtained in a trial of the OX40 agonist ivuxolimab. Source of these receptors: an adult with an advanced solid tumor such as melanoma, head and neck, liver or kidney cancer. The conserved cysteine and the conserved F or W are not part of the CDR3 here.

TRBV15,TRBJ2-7,ATSRDSGLAYEQY
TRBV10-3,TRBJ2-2,AISWTSTGELF
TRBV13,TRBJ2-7,ASSLGVDKNFYESSH
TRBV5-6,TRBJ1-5,ASSLATGNQPQH
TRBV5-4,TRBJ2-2,ASSLAGGLFTGELF
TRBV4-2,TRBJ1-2,ASSQYPTANYGYT
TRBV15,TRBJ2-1,ATSWTGTNEQF
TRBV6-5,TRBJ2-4,ASSPFGPGPIQY
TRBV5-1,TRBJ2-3,ASSGEAGGLLGTDTQY
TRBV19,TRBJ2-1,ASSIGGAPNEQF
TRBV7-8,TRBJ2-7,ASSLGSGTKLYEQY
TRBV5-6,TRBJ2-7,ASSLGVGDYEQY
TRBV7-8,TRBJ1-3,ASSPGFDTIY
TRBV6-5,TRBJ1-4,ASSYSGGTNEKLF
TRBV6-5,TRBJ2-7,ASGDTLYEQY
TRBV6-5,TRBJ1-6,ASSPYNSPLH
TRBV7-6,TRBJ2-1,ASSRPGGGPLYNEQF
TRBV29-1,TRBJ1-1,SVWQTQQAF
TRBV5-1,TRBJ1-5,ASSLALPGSNQPQH
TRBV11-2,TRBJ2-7,ASSSSGGAPYEQY
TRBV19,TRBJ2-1,ASHAGGDYNEQF
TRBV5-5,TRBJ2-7,ASSLVWTPVYEQY
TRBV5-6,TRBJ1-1,ASRSPGGLNTEAF
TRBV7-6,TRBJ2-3,ASSSGSGTDTQY
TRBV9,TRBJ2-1,ASSEGSYNEQF
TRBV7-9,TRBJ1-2,ASSRRDRVLYGYT
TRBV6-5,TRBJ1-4,ASSYSSTVEKLF
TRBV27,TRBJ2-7,ATRTGYYEQY
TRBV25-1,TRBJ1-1,ASSESSEAF
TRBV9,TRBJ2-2,ASSARRDRNTGELF
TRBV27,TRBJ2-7,ASRNQGLEQY
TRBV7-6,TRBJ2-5,ASSPLGRGVRETQY
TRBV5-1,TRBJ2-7,ASSSTGGSSYEQY